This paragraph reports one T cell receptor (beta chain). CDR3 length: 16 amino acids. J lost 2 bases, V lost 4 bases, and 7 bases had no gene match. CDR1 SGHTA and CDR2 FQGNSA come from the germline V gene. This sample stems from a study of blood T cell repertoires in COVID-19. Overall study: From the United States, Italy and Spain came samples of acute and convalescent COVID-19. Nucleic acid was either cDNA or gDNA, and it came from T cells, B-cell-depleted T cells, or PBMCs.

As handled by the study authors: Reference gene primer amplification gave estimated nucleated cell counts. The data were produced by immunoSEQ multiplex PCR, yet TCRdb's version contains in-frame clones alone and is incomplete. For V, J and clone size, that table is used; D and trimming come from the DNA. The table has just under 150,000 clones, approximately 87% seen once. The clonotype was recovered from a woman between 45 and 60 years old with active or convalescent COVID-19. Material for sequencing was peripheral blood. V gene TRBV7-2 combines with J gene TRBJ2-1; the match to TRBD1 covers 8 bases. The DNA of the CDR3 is TGTGCCAGCAGCTCCCCGGACAGGGTGGCCTACAATGAGCAGTTCTTC. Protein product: CASSSPDRVAYNEQFF.